This entry concerns a single T cell receptor beta chain. Its antigen is not known. The data stem from a study of identical twins. Trimming took off 0 bases at V and 8 bases at J, with 14 bases between the two ends. From germline, CDR1 is DFQATT and CDR2 SNEGSKA (reference sequence). The length of the CDR3 is 14 residues. Points from the study as a whole: Excess sharing between twins was weaker in beta out-of-frame sequences. Those out-of-frame alpha sequences shared by twins showed an excess of low generation probability. Memory repertoires showed no such pattern, whereas abundant cord blood beta clonotypes carried fewer insertions.

TCRdb reprocessed the 5' RACE reads via MiXCR and lists one record per CDR3 protein. Of hundreds of thousands of distinct CDR3 sequences listed, approximately 13% were seen once; the top ten hold around 1.6%. Everyone who gave samples was a healthy Caucasian. This sample was shared with a second study, whose subject was yellow fever vaccine responses in identical twins.

The TCR sequence derives from a woman in her late teens or twenties in good health. The V and J genes are TRBV20-1 and TRBJ2-1; D is possibly TRBD2 (5 bases). The material sequenced was PBMCs. CDR3 region: CSARDRSSWDEQFF. The CDR3 DNA is TGCAGTGCTAGAGATAGATCTAGCTGGGATGAGCAGTTCTTC.